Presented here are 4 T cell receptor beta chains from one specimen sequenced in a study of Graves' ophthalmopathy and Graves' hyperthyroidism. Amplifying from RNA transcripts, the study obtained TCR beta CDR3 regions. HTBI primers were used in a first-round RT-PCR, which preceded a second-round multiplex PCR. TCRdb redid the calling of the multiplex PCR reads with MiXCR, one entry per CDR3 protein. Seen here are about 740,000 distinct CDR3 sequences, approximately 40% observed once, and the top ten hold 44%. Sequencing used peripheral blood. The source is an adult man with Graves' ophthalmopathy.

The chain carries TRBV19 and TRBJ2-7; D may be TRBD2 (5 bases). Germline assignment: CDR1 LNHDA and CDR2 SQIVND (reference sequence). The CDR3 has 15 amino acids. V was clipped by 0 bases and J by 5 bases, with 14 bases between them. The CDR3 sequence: CASSIDHDSGNEQYF. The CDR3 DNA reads TGTGCCAGTAGTATAGATCATGATTCCGGGAACGAGCAGTACTTC.

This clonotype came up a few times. CDR3 coding DNA: TGCAGTGCTAGGCAAGGGACAGCTAACTATGGCTACACCTTC. This encodes CSARQGTANYGYTF. This chain joins TRBV20-1 and TRBJ1-2, with 7 bases fitting TRBD1. This CDR3 spans 14 amino acids. CDR1 is DFQATT, CDR2 SNEGSKA, per germline (reference sequence). The ends lost 3 bases at V and 0 bases at J; junction bases unmatched: 4.

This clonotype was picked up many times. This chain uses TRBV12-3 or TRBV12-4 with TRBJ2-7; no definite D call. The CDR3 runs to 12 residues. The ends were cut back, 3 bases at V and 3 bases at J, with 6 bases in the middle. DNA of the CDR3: TGTGCCAGCAGTTTCAGACACTACGAGCAGTACTTC. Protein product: CASSFRHYEQYF.

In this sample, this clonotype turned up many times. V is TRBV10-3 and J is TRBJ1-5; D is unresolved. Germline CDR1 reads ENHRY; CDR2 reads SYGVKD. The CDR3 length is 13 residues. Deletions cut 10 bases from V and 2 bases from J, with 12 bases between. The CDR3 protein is CASRLTGNQPQHF. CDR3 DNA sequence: TGTGCCAGCAGGCTAACAGGCAATCAGCCCCAGCATTTT.